The rows below give T cell receptor beta chains drawn from one sample of a study of T cell responses to AZD1222 COVID-19 vaccine. The data were produced by immunoSEQ multiplex PCR, yet TCRdb's version contains in-frame clones alone and is incomplete. The sample has more than 90,000 clones, about 86% seen once. This material consisted of peripheral blood, taken 28 days after the second AZD1222 dose. The receptors come from an adult who received the AZD1222 COVID-19 vaccine. CDR3s include the opening cysteine and the closing phenylalanine or tryptophan. Each record gives: CDR3 DNA, CDR3 protein, V gene, clone size, J gene, D gene. D genes are given only for firm matches. Clone sizes are given selectively: once, few, many, or a class where the clone is expanded.

cdr3_nt: TGTGCCAGCAGTCTCCGGGACGGCTTCACAGATACGCAGTATTTT
cdr3_aa: CASSLRDGFTDTQYF
v_call: TRBV2
clone_size: NA
j_call: TRBJ2-3
d_call: NA

cdr3_nt: TGTGCCAGCAGCCGCAGACAGGGTCGCTACGAGCAGTACTTC
cdr3_aa: CASSRRQGRYEQYF
v_call: TRBV7-8
clone_size: NA
j_call: TRBJ2-7
d_call: TRBD1

cdr3_nt: TGCAGTGCTGCAGGGTTCACTGAAGCTTTCTTT
cdr3_aa: CSAAGFTEAFF
v_call: TRBV20-1
clone_size: NA
j_call: TRBJ1-1
d_call: NA

cdr3_nt: TGTGCCAGCAGCCAAGATTTGACAGACAATCAGCCCCAGCATTTT
cdr3_aa: CASSQDLTDNQPQHF
v_call: TRBV3-1/TRBV3-2
clone_size: NA
j_call: TRBJ1-5
d_call: NA

cdr3_nt: TGTGCCTGGAGCGCCTCCGACCTCCAGCCCCAGCATTTT
cdr3_aa: CAWSASDLQPQHF
v_call: TRBV30
clone_size: NA
j_call: TRBJ1-5
d_call: NA

cdr3_nt: TGCGCCAGCAGCCAAGGGACAGGGGGCATTCTGGAGGGCTACACCTTC
cdr3_aa: CASSQGTGGILEGYTF
v_call: TRBV4-3
clone_size: few
j_call: TRBJ1-2
d_call: TRBD1

cdr3_nt: TGTGCCAGTAGACCCCAGGGGAGGGTAGGACAGCCCCAGCATTTT
cdr3_aa: CASRPQGRVGQPQHF
v_call: TRBV19
clone_size: once
j_call: TRBJ1-5
d_call: NA

cdr3_nt: TGTGCCAGCAGTCCCCGGACGGGCTCTGGAAACACCATATATTTT
cdr3_aa: CASSPRTGSGNTIYF
v_call: TRBV28
clone_size: NA
j_call: TRBJ1-3
d_call: NA

cdr3_nt: TGTGCCAGCCATAAGACAGCCCCCATCTATGGCTACACCTTC
cdr3_aa: CASHKTAPIYGYTF
v_call: TRBV5-3
clone_size: once
j_call: TRBJ1-2
d_call: NA

cdr3_nt: TGTGCCATCAGGGACAGGGTTTCTGAAAAACTGTTTTTT
cdr3_aa: CAIRDRVSEKLFF
v_call: TRBV10-3
clone_size: NA
j_call: TRBJ1-4
d_call: TRBD1

cdr3_nt: TGTGCCAGCAGCAAGACTAGCGGGACTGCCGGTGAGCAGTTCTTC
cdr3_aa: CASSKTSGTAGEQFF
v_call: TRBV7-2
clone_size: few
j_call: TRBJ2-1
d_call: TRBD2

cdr3_nt: TGTGCCAGCAGCGAGCCGGGACAGGACTCCAACACAGATACGCAGTATTTT
cdr3_aa: CASSEPGQDSNTDTQYF
v_call: TRBV9
clone_size: once
j_call: TRBJ2-3
d_call: TRBD1

cdr3_nt: TGTGCCAGCAGGGGGGGAGAGACCCAGTACTTC
cdr3_aa: CASRGGETQYF
v_call: TRBV2
clone_size: NA
j_call: TRBJ2-5
d_call: NA

cdr3_nt: TGTGCCAGCTTACAACAGGGGGGGGGCGGGGAGCTGTTTTTT
cdr3_aa: CASLQQGGGGELFF
v_call: TRBV27
clone_size: NA
j_call: TRBJ2-2
d_call: NA

cdr3_nt: TGTGCCAGCAGCGCAAGGACAGGGCGTAACATTCAGTACTTC
cdr3_aa: CASSARTGRNIQYF
v_call: TRBV9
clone_size: NA
j_call: TRBJ2-4
d_call: TRBD1

cdr3_nt: TGTGCCAGCAGCTCAGGGACAGGAGGTGCCTATGGCTACACCTTC
cdr3_aa: CASSSGTGGAYGYTF
v_call: TRBV7-2
clone_size: NA
j_call: TRBJ1-2
d_call: TRBD1

cdr3_nt: TGTGCCAGCAGCTTAGGGTTCAGTAGGTCGCGGCGATCCTACGAGCAGTACTTC
cdr3_aa: CASSLGFSRSRRSYEQYF
v_call: TRBV7-2
clone_size: NA
j_call: TRBJ2-7
d_call: NA

cdr3_nt: TGTGCCAGCAGTTACGCAATTAATGAAAAACTGTTTTTT
cdr3_aa: CASSYAINEKLFF
v_call: TRBV6-5
clone_size: NA
j_call: TRBJ1-4
d_call: NA

cdr3_nt: TGTGCCAGCAGCGTGGGGGGGAGCCAAGAGACCCAGTACTTC
cdr3_aa: CASSVGGSQETQYF
v_call: TRBV9
clone_size: NA
j_call: TRBJ2-5
d_call: TRBD2

cdr3_nt: TGTGCCAGCAGTGACGCCGGACAGGGGAACACTGAAGCTTTCTTT
cdr3_aa: CASSDAGQGNTEAFF
v_call: TRBV6-1
clone_size: once
j_call: TRBJ1-1
d_call: TRBD1

cdr3_nt: TGTGCCAGCAGCGGGGGACAGGGCAAAAACAATGAGCAGTTCTTC
cdr3_aa: CASSGGQGKNNEQFF
v_call: TRBV9
clone_size: few
j_call: TRBJ2-1
d_call: TRBD1

cdr3_nt: TGTGCCAGCAGCTCGGGGGGAAATTGGAGGCAAGAGACCCAGTACTTC
cdr3_aa: CASSSGGNWRQETQYF
v_call: TRBV5-6
clone_size: NA
j_call: TRBJ2-5
d_call: TRBD2

cdr3_nt: TGTGCCAGCAGCCGCGGACTAGACAGAAAGTACTTC
cdr3_aa: CASSRGLDRKYF
v_call: TRBV7-9
clone_size: medium-sized
j_call: TRBJ2-7
d_call: TRBD2

cdr3_nt: TGTGCCAGCAGCCTAGCGGGGAACACCGGGGAGCTGTTTTTT
cdr3_aa: CASSLAGNTGELFF
v_call: TRBV9
clone_size: NA
j_call: TRBJ2-2
d_call: TRBD2

cdr3_nt: TGTGCCAGCAGCTCCCTGACAGGGGGCGCAATAAAGGAGCAGTTCTTC
cdr3_aa: CASSSLTGGAIKEQFF
v_call: TRBV11-2
clone_size: NA
j_call: TRBJ2-1
d_call: TRBD1

cdr3_nt: TGTGCCAGCAGTTACGAGAGGACCAATGAGCAGTTCTTC
cdr3_aa: CASSYERTNEQFF
v_call: TRBV6-2/TRBV6-3
clone_size: NA
j_call: TRBJ2-1
d_call: NA